A selection of T cell receptor beta chains follows, all from one sample in a study of T cell repertoires in cytomegalovirus infection. TCRdb redid the calling of the reads with MiXCR, one entry per CDR3 protein. The data contain hundreds of thousands of distinct CDR3 sequences, roughly a third of them singletons. The antigens for these receptors are not known. The specimen was cultured CD8+ T cells from PBMCs, collected from culture after CMV antigen stimulation. These receptor sequences come from a human donor in good health (CMV status not recorded). Some clones in this sample may be carry-over from other donors' samples. The conserved cysteine and the conserved F or W are not part of the CDR3 here.

v_gene	j_gene	CDR3aa
TRBV19	TRBJ1-1	ASSTVPTVEAF
TRBV7-7	TRBJ2-1	ASSTDRPPYNEQF
TRBV7-6	TRBJ2-1	ASSSSGGTGYYNEQF
TRBV2	TRBJ1-1	ASSESAAMNTEAF
TRBV6-1	TRBJ2-7	ASSEFGGLPSSYEQY
TRBV27	TRBJ2-1	ASSDSGGDYNEQF
TRBV7-9	TRBJ2-7	ASSSPGGRDQHEQY
TRBV7-6	TRBJ1-2	ASSLDGTDFYGYT
TRBV7-2	TRBJ2-3	ASTHPSGGADTQY
TRBV7-6	TRBJ1-1	ASSLRDRGFGTEAF
TRBV27	TRBJ1-6	ASSYGRYNSPLH
TRBV2	TRBJ1-4	ASSLPTGYSSGANEKLF
TRBV19	TRBJ1-5	ASSQGMIYSNQPQH
TRBV6-5	TRBJ2-1	ASTGGTEQF
TRBV10-3	TRBJ1-1	ATLDRTNTEAF
TRBV7-2	TRBJ2-1	ASSPQGQLISYNEQF
TRBV5-4	TRBJ2-3	ASSSDVDTQY
TRBV20-1	TRBJ1-2	SAGSIYGYT
TRBV4-1	TRBJ2-3	ASSQPSGGKRTDTQY
TRBV2	TRBJ2-3	ASRGTEGDTQY
TRBV20-1	TRBJ1-6	SARGPITGYDNSPLH
TRBV2	TRBJ2-2	ASDRGTNTGELF
TRBV27	TRBJ1-2	ASSLVGTVYGYT
TRBV27	TRBJ2-3	ASSLSAATPLSSTDTQY
TRBV7-2	TRBJ2-7	ASSLARGRTYEQY
TRBV7-2	TRBJ2-1	ASSSDTYNEQF
TRBV28	TRBJ2-5	ASSSNRDYTETQY
TRBV4-1	TRBJ1-1	ASSPGQGGDTEAF
TRBV27	TRBJ1-1	ASSIRVGGAF
TRBV12-3/TRBV12-4	TRBJ2-7	ASSLSGVEQY
TRBV2	TRBJ2-3	ASSAQWGRDDTQY
TRBV7-2	TRBJ2-3	ASSPDATDTQY
TRBV6-5	TRBJ1-6	ASRFDRDHNSPLH
TRBV24-1	TRBJ2-1	ATSDFGPYNEQF
TRBV27	TRBJ2-2	ASLRTGELF
TRBV27	TRBJ1-1	ASRVAGNTEAF
TRBV10-3	TRBJ1-2	AIGGDRSIKQDGYT
TRBV27	TRBJ1-5	ASSTQGVNQPQH
TRBV19	TRBJ2-2	ASRLAMNTGELF
TRBV4-1	TRBJ2-5	ASSQGPGQETQY
TRBV24-1	TRBJ2-2	ATSDPSRDTGELF
TRBV2	TRBJ1-2	ASKTTGGYT
TRBV7-6	TRBJ2-1	ASSLGVLAGNEQF